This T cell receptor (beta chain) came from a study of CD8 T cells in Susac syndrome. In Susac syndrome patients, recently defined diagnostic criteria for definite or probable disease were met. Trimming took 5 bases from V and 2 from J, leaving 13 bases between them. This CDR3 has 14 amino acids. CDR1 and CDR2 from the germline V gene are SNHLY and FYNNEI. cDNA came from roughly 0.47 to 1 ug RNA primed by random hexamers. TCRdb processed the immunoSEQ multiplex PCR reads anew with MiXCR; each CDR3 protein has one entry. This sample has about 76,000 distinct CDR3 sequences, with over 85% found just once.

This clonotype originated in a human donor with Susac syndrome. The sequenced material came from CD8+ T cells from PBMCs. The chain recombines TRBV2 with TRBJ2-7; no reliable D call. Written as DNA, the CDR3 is TGTGCCAGCAGTAGGTCAGGCGGTCCCTACGAGCAGTACTTC. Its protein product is CASSRSGGPYEQYF.